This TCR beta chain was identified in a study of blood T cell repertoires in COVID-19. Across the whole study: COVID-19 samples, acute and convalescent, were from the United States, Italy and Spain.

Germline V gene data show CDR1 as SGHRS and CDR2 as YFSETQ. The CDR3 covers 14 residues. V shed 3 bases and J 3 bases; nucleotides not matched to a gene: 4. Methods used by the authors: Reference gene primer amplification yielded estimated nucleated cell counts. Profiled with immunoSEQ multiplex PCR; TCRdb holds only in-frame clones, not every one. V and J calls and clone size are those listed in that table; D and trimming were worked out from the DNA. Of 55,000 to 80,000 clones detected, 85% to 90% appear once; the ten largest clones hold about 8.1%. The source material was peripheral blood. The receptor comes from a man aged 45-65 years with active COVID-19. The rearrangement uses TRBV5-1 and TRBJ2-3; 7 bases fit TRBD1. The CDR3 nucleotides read TGCGCCAGCAGCTCTGGGACAGCAACAGATACGCAGTATTTT. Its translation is CASSSGTATDTQYF.